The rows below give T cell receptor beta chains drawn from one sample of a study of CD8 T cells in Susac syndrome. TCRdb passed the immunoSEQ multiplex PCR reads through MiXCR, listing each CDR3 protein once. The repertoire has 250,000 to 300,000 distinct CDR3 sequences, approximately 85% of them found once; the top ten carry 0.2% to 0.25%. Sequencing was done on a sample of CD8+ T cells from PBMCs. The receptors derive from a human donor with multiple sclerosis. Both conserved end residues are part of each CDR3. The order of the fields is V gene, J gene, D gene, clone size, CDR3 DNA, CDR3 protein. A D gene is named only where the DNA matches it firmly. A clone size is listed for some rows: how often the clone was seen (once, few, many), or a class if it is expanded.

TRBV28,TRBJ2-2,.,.,TGTGCCAGCAACCTCAGGATTTCGAACACCGGGGAGCTGTTTTTT,CASNLRISNTGELFF
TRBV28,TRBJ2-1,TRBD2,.,TGTGCCAGCAGTTTAACCCTAGCGGGAGGACCCTACAATGAGCAGTTCTTC,CASSLTLAGGPYNEQFF
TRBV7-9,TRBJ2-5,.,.,TGTGCCAGCAGCTTAAGCGCAGACCAAGAGACCCAGTACTTC,CASSLSADQETQYF
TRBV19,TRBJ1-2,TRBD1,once,TGTGCCAGTTGGGGACAGTTCTATGGCTACACCTTC,CASWGQFYGYTF
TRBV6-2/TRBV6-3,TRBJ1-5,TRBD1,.,TGTGCCAGCAGTTACGCGGCAGGGGGCAGGCAGCCCCAGCATTTT,CASSYAAGGRQPQHF
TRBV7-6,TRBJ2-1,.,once,TGTGCCAGCAGCTCCGGGGTTGGGCGGAGCATTTACAATGAGCAGTTCTTC,CASSSGVGRSIYNEQFF
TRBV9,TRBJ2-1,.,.,TGTGCCAGCAGCCCACCCCCGGGATATACCAATGAGCAGTTCTTC,CASSPPPGYTNEQFF
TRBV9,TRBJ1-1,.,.,TGTGCCAGCAGCACTTCGACAGGTTTGAACACTGAAGCTTTCTTT,CASSTSTGLNTEAFF
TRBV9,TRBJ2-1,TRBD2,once,TGTGCCAGCAGCGTCCCAATAGCGGGAGGGCCCTACAATGAGCAGTTCTTC,CASSVPIAGGPYNEQFF
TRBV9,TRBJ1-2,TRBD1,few,TGTGCCAGCAGCGCAGGACAGGGGCCAAACTATGGCTACACCTTC,CASSAGQGPNYGYTF
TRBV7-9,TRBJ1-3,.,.,TGTGCCAGACAAACAGAAGACTCTGGAAACACCATATATTTT,CARQTEDSGNTIYF
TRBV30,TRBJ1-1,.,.,TGTGCCGCAATCAGTACAGGTGGAACTGAAGCTTTCTTT,CAAISTGGTEAFF
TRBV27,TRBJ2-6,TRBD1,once,TGTGCCAGCAGTTCACAGGGGGCGGGCGGGGCCAACGTCCTGACTTTC,CASSSQGAGGANVLTF
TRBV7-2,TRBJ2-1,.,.,TGTGCCAGCAGCTTACTGGGGTTGTTGAATGAGCAGTTCTTC,CASSLLGLLNEQFF
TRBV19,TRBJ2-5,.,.,TGTGCCAGTAGTATAGAGCCCACAGAGACCCAGTACTTC,CASSIEPTETQYF
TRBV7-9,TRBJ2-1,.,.,TGTGCCATCCCGGGGCAGGGTCCATACAATGAGCAGTTCTTC,CAIPGQGPYNEQFF
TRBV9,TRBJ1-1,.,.,TGTGCCAGCAGCGTAGCTTGGCCGGACACTGAAGCTTTCTTT,CASSVAWPDTEAFF
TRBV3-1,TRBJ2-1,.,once,TGTGCCAGCAGCCCGCAGGTCGGGAATGAGCAGTTCTTC,CASSPQVGNEQFF
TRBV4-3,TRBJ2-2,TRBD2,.,TGCGCCAGCAGGGCACGACTAGCGGGCGCGAACACCGGGGAGCTGTTTTTT,CASRARLAGANTGELFF
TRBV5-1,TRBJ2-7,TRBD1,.,TGCGCCAGCAGCTTGGTGGGACAGGTCTACGAGCAGTACTTC,CASSLVGQVYEQYF
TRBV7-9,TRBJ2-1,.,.,TGTGCCAGCAGCTTAGGAGTGGGGACAAACAATGAGCAGTTCTTC,CASSLGVGTNNEQFF
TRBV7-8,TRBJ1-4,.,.,TGTGCCAGCAGCGCCTGGCTCGACGCAACTAATGAAAAACTGTTTTTT,CASSAWLDATNEKLFF
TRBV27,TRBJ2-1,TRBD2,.,TGTGCCAGCAGCGGACTAGCGGGGGAAGTGGAGCAGTTCTTC,CASSGLAGEVEQFF
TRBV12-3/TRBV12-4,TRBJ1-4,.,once,TGTGCCAGCATCGAGAGGGCAGGGTGGGCCAATAGCGAAAAACTGTTTTTT,CASIERAGWANSEKLFF
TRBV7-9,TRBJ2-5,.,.,TGTGCCAGCAGCCTACCCGAAGGTAATAAGCGGTCTCAAGAGACCCAGTACTTC,CASSLPEGNKRSQETQYF
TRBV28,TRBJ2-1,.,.,TGTGCCAGCAGTTTATTAGGGGCAGGGGAGCAGTTCTTC,CASSLLGAGEQFF
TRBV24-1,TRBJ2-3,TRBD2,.,TGTGCCACCAGTCCGGGACTAGTTCCGCAGTATTTT,CATSPGLVPQYF
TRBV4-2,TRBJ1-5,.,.,TGTGCCAGCAGCCTTACGACAGTTAATCCCAATCAGCCCCAGCATTTT,CASSLTTVNPNQPQHF
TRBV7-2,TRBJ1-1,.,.,TGTGCCAGCAGTGGGGGAAGGGACACTGAAGCTTTCTTT,CASSGGRDTEAFF
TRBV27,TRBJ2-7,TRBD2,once,TGTGCCAGCAGTGTGCTAGCGGGAGACTTCCGTGTGCAGTACTTC,CASSVLAGDFRVQYF
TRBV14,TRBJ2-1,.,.,TGTGCCAGCAGCCAACTCGCCGGGGTCGGTAATGAGCAGTTCTTC,CASSQLAGVGNEQFF
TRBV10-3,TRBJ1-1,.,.,TGTGCCATCAGCCCCACGGGACAACAATATGGGAGGAACACTGAAGCTTTCTTT,CAISPTGQQYGRNTEAFF
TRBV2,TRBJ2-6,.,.,TGTGCCAGCCATACAGGGGGGGCGTCTGGGGCCAACGTCCTGACTTTC,CASHTGGASGANVLTF
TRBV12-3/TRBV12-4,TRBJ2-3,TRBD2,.,TGTGCCAGCAGGACTACCTCGAGTAGCGGGCTCAGCACAGATACGCAGTATTTT,CASRTTSSSGLSTDTQYF
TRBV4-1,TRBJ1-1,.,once,TGCGCCAGCAGCCTACCCCTCCGACCGCGAGGTAACACTGAAGCTTTCTTT,CASSLPLRPRGNTEAFF
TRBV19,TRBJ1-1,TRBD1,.,TGTGCCAGTAGTCTCCAGGACAGGGCTGACACTGAAGCTTTCTTT,CASSLQDRADTEAFF
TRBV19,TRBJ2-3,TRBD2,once,TGTGCCAGTAGTTTCCTAGCGGGAGGAACCACAGATACGCAGTATTTT,CASSFLAGGTTDTQYF
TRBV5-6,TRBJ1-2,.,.,TGTGCCAGCAGCTTACGGCGGCACTATGGCTACACCTTC,CASSLRRHYGYTF
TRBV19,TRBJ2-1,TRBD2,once,TGTGCCAGTACCAGGACTAGCGGGCCCTACAATGAGCAGTTCTTC,CASTRTSGPYNEQFF
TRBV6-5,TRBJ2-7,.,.,TGTGCCAGCAGTTACTCTTCTAGGGGATCCTACGAGCAGTACTTC,CASSYSSRGSYEQYF
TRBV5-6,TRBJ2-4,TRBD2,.,TGTGCCAGCAGCCCGGGACTAGTAGCCAAAAACATTCAGTACTTC,CASSPGLVAKNIQYF
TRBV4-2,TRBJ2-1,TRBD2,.,TGTGCCTCGGCGAGCGGGATGATGTCAGGACGTATCAGCTCCTACAATGAGCAGTTCTTC,CASASGMMSGRISSYNEQFF
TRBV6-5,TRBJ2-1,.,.,TGTGCCAGCAGTTACTCGAGAGACCATGATGAGCAGTTCTTC,CASSYSRDHDEQFF
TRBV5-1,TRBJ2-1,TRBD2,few,TGCGCCAGCAGCCCGGGACTAGCGGGAGAAAATGAGCAGTTCTTC,CASSPGLAGENEQFF
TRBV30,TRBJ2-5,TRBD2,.,TGTGCCTGGAGTGTATCAGGGACTAGAGGCGAGACCCAGTACTTC,CAWSVSGTRGETQYF
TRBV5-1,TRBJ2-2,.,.,TGCGCCAGCAGCACCTTGGACAATCCCGGGGAGCTGTTTTTT,CASSTLDNPGELFF
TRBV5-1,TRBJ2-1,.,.,TGCGCCAGCAGCCCCCAAGTGTCAAGCTCCTACAATGAGCAGTTCTTC,CASSPQVSSSYNEQFF
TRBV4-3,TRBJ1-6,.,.,TGCGCCAGCAGCCAAGATAGCGTCAGCTATAATTCACCCCTCCACTTT,CASSQDSVSYNSPLHF
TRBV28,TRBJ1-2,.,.,TGTGCCAGCAGTTTATTTCTTGGGGCAGGGGAGGATGGCTACACCTTC,CASSLFLGAGEDGYTF
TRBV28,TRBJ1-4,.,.,TGTGCCAGCAGTTTAGACGGAACAAGGGGAAAACTGTTTTTT,CASSLDGTRGKLFF
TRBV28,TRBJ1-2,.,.,TGTGCCAGCAGTGCCCATGAATTTCGACTGGCAGCTAACTATGGCTACACCTTC,CASSAHEFRLAANYGYTF